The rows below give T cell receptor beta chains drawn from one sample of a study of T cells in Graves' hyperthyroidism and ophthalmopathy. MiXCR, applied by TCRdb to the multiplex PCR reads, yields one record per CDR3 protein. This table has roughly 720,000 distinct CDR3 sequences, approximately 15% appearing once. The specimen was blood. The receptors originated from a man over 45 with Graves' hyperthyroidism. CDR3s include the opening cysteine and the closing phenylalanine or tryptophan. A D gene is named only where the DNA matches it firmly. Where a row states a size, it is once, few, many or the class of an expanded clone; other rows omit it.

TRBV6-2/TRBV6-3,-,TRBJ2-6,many,TGTGCCAGCAGGGCAGGGTTTAGTGGGGCCAACGTCCTGACTTTC,CASRAGFSGANVLTF
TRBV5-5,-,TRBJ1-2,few,TGTGCCAGCAGCTGGGACGGGCACTATGGCTACACCTTC,CASSWDGHYGYTF
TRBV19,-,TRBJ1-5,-,TGTGCCAGTAGTATTCGCGGAGGCAATCAGCCCCAGCATTTT,CASSIRGGNQPQHF
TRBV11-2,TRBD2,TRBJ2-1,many,TGTGCCAGCAGCTTTGATCGGGGGGCCTACAATGAGCAGTTCTTC,CASSFDRGAYNEQFF
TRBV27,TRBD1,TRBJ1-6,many,TGTGCCAGCAGTGTCAGGGGGCGAGGTTCACCCCTCCACTTT,CASSVRGRGSPLHF
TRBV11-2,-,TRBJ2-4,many,TGTGCCAGCAGCTTAGATGGGAAGACATCCCCTAGAGCCAAAAACATTCAGTACTTC,CASSLDGKTSPRAKNIQYF
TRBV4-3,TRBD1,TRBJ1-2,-,TGCGCCAGCAGCCAAGATTTCCCCGGCAGGGGGCGCTTCGGCTATGGCTACACCTTC,CASSQDFPGRGRFGYGYTF
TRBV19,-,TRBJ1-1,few,TGTGCCAGTAGTATAGTAAACCACATGAACACTGAAGCTTTCTTT,CASSIVNHMNTEAFF
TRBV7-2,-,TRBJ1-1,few,TGTGCCAGCAGTTTTGACGGGGGCCGAGAAGCTTTCTTT,CASSFDGGREAFF
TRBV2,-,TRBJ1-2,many,TGTGCCAGCAGTGATAGGCAGGAGGACTATGGCTACACCTTC,CASSDRQEDYGYTF
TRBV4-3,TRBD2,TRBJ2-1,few,TGCGCCAGCAGCCAAGATTTGGTAGCGGGAGTGTACGTGCTCGATAATGAGCAGTTCTTC,CASSQDLVAGVYVLDNEQFF
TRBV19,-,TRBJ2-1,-,TGTGCCAGTAGTCCCGGGTTATTCAATGAGCAGTTCTTC,CASSPGLFNEQFF
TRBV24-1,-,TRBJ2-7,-,TGTGCCACCAGTGATGGCGGGGGCTTCGGCGAGCAGTACTTC,CATSDGGGFGEQYF
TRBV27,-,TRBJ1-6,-,TGTGCCAGCAGTTTGGTGGGGGAGGATAATTCACCCCTCCACTTT,CASSLVGEDNSPLHF
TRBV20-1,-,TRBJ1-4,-,TGCAGTGCCCCCCAATCGGAGCAGCCTCATGAAAAACTGTTTTTT,CSAPQSEQPHEKLFF
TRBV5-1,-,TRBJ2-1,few,TGCGCCAGCAGCTTGAGGGTACTTAGCGGCAATGAGCAGTTCTTC,CASSLRVLSGNEQFF
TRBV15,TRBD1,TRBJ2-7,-,TGTGCCACGAGAAATACAGGGGTCGACTACGAGCAGTACTTC,CATRNTGVDYEQYF
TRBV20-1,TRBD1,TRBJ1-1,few,TGCAGTGCTAGAGATGGCCTCTCGACAGGGGGGAAGGACACTGAAGCTTTCTTT,CSARDGLSTGGKDTEAFF
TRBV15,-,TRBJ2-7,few,TGTGCCACCAGCAGAGATCAGGGAAGTAGCTACGAGCAGTACTTC,CATSRDQGSSYEQYF
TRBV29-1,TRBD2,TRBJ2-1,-,TGCAGCGTTGAAGAAAGGGCGGGAGTAACATACAATGAGCAGTTCTTC,CSVEERAGVTYNEQFF
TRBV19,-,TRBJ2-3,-,TGTGCCAGTACCCTGGGACTTGGGGCGGATACGCAGTATTTT,CASTLGLGADTQYF
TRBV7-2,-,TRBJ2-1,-,TGTGCCAGCAGATCGACCCCTAGGAATGAGCAGTTCTTC,CASRSTPRNEQFF
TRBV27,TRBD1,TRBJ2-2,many,TGTGCCAGCAGAGTACAGGGGAAGTTCACCGGGGAGCTGTTTTTT,CASRVQGKFTGELFF
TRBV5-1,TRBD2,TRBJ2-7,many,TGCGCCAGCAGCCGCGGGGGAGCGGGGAACGAGCAGTACTTC,CASSRGGAGNEQYF
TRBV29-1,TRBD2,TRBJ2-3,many,TGCAGCGTTGGGACTAGCGGGGCAGATACGCAGTATTTT,CSVGTSGADTQYF
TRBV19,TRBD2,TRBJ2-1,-,TGTGCCAGTAGTAAAGGACTAGCGGGACTGAATGAGCAGTTCTTC,CASSKGLAGLNEQFF
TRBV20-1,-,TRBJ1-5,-,TGCAGTGCCAGAAGGGGGTACAATGAGCCCCAGCATTTT,CSARRGYNEPQHF
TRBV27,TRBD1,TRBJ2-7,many,TGTGCCAGCAGTTTCACCTACAGGGGGTTTGCCTACGAGCAGTACTTC,CASSFTYRGFAYEQYF
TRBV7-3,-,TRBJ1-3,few,TGTGCCAGCAGCTTAGGGCTCGGTAACACCATATATTTT,CASSLGLGNTIYF
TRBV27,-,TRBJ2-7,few,TGTGCCAGCACCAAATCCGGGCTAGCAAACGAGCAGTACTTC,CASTKSGLANEQYF
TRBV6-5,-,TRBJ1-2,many,TGTGCCAGCAGTTACTCGTCCGGCGGTACGGCGACAGGCTACACCTTC,CASSYSSGGTATGYTF
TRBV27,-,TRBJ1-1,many,TGTGCCAGCAGACTCGGGACCGTAGGATACACTGAAGCTTTCTTT,CASRLGTVGYTEAFF
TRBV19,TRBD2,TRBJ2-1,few,TGTGCCAGTAGTCCCATTGCGGGAGGTAAGAACAATGAGCAGTTCTTC,CASSPIAGGKNNEQFF
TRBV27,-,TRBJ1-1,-,TGTGCCAGCAGTCCGGGAAATTGGTTGAACACTGAAGCTTTCTTT,CASSPGNWLNTEAFF
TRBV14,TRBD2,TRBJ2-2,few,TGTGCCAGCAGCCAAGATCTCGCGGGAGGGCCATACGGGGAGCTGTTTTTT,CASSQDLAGGPYGELFF
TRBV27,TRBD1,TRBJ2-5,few,TGTGCCAGCCGACTAACGACAGGGGGGCAGAGAGAGACCCAGTACTTC,CASRLTTGGQRETQYF
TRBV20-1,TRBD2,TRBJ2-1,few,TGCAGTGCTCCTAGGACTAGCGGGATAGGGGAGCAGTTCTTC,CSAPRTSGIGEQFF
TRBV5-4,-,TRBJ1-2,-,TGTGCCAGCAGGCGGGGACAACTCCCTAACTATGGCTACACCTTC,CASRRGQLPNYGYTF
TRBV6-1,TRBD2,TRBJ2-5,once,TGTGCCAGCAGACATGGACTAGCGGGAATCGGAGAGACCCAGTACTTC,CASRHGLAGIGETQYF
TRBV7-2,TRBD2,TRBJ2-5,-,TGTGCCAGCAGCTACGGACTAGCGGGAGCTCAAGAGACCCAGTACTTC,CASSYGLAGAQETQYF
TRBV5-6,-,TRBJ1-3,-,TGTGCCAGCAGCGGGAATACAGGGACGAAACGGAACACCATATATTTT,CASSGNTGTKRNTIYF
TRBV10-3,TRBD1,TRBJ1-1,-,TGTGCCATCAGTGATCGCGGGCAGGGGGCGATGACTGAAGCTTTCTTT,CAISDRGQGAMTEAFF
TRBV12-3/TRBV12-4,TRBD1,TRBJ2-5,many,TGTGCCAGCAGTCCAGACAGGGCAGCTCAAGAGACCCAGTACTTC,CASSPDRAAQETQYF
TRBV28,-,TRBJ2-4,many,TGTGCCAGCAGTTTTTTTAATCGGCGTAGGAAAAACATTCAGTACTTC,CASSFFNRRRKNIQYF
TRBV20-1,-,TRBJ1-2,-,TGCAGTGCTAGGGACAGCCTCGGAGTTAACTATGGCTACACCTTC,CSARDSLGVNYGYTF
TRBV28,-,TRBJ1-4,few,TGTGCCAGCAGTCCACACGCTCCGGTTGGTGGTGAAAAACTGTTTTTT,CASSPHAPVGGEKLFF
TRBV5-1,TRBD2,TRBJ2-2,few,TGCGCCAGCAGCCCCCCGACTAGCGGGCCCGGGGAGCTGTCTTTT,CASSPPTSGPGELSF
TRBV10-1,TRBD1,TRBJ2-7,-,TGCGCCACCCAAGACCGGGACAGTCGATCTCAGGGGCAGTACTTC,CATQDRDSRSQGQYF
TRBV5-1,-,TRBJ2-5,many,TGCGCCAGCAGCCTCCAGGGCAGTCAAGAGACCCAGTACTTC,CASSLQGSQETQYF